The 18 T cell receptor beta chains below were found in one sample sequenced in a study of beta chain features in type 1 diabetes. The isolated RNA, all of it, was reverse transcribed, so expressed TCRB transcripts were what got sequenced. The repertoire was sequenced with immunoSEQ multiplex PCR; TCRdb's copy has only in-frame clones and lacks some. Of under 250,000 clones listed, 27% are singletons. Sequenced input: central memory CD4+ T cells from blood. The receptors shown here come from a man aged 25 to 40 in good health.

V gene TRBV29-1 combines with J gene TRBJ2-1, with D perhaps TRBD1 (6 bases). This CDR3 has 15 residues. Trimming left V 4 bases short and J 6 bases short, with 19 bases between. CDR1 is SQVTM and CDR2 is ANQGSEA in the germline V gene. As DNA, the CDR3 is TGCAGCGTTGCCCAGACAGGTGAACGGGTCAATGAGCAGTTCTTC. Its translation is CSVAQTGERVNEQFF.

Only a few counts were recorded for this clone. The V and J genes are TRBV2 and TRBJ2-1; a weak D match, TRBD2 (6 bases). The CDR3 sequence is 13 residues long. V was shortened by 8 bases and J by 3 bases, with 11 bases between the two germline ends. Germline V lookup: CDR1 SNHLY, CDR2 FYNNEI. The chain's CDR3 is CASAQGGYNEQFF. In DNA, the CDR3 is TGTGCCAGCGCCCAGGGAGGCTACAATGAGCAGTTCTTC.

The J gene is TRBJ2-1, the V gene TRBV30; no clear D gene. The germline gives CDR1 GTSNPN, CDR2 SVGIG (reference sequence). V lost 0 bases, J lost 2 bases, and 17 bases lay in between. The CDR3 covers 17 residues. The CDR3 region has the DNA TGTGCCTGGAGTGTCAGACCTCTAGGGTCGCCCTACAATGAGCAGTTCTTC. It encodes CAWSVRPLGSPYNEQFF.

A few counts support this clone. This chain uses TRBV5-4 with TRBJ2-1; 13 nucleotides align to TRBD2. Trimming took 4 bases from V and 1 from J; bases not matched to a gene: 5. CDR1 SGHNT and CDR2 YYREEE come from the germline V gene (reference sequence). This CDR3 spans 17 amino acids. CDR3 region: CASSRRTSGGSYNEQFF. CDR3 coding DNA: TGTGCCAGCAGCCGAAGGACTAGCGGGGGTTCCTACAATGAGCAGTTCTTC.

V gene TRBV9 combines with J gene TRBJ2-5; the match to TRBD2 covers 11 bases. Germline CDR1 SGDLS, CDR2 YYNGEE. The CDR3 covers 16 residues. Losses at the gene ends were 2 bases for V and 5 bases for J; bases not matched to a gene: 8. The CDR3 DNA is TGTGCCAGCAGCGTTAGCGGGGGGGCCTCTGGGGAGACCCAGTACTTC. Residues: CASSVSGGASGETQYF.

This clone was seen only a few times. J is TRBJ2-7 and V is TRBV30; 9 nucleotides line up with TRBD1. This CDR3 contains 14 residues. Germline V CDR1 and CDR2: GTSNPN, SVGIG (reference sequence). The V gene end was trimmed by 5 bases and the J gene end by 2 bases; junction bases not matched to a gene: 7. CDR3 sequence reads: CAWEGTGRTYEQYF. The CDR3 DNA is TGTGCCTGGGAGGGGACAGGGCGAACCTACGAGCAGTACTTC.

This clone was counted a few times. This same CDR3 is encoded by further DNA sequences in the sample. J is TRBJ1-1 and V is TRBV5-1, with a weak D call TRBD1 (6 bases). This CDR3 spans 12 amino acids. Germline CDR1 and CDR2: SGHRS and YFSETQ. Trimming pared 3 bases from V and 6 bases from J, leaving 9 bases between. The CDR3 sequence: CASSYGQSEAFF. Here the CDR3 DNA reads TGCGCCAGCAGCTACGGACAGTCTGAAGCTTTCTTT. Looking up the rest from reference TRBV5-1 and TRBJ1-1 gives the full variable domain: KAGVTQTPRYLIKTRGQQVTLSCSPISGHRSVSWYQQTPGQGLQFLFEYFSETQRNKGNFPGRFSGRQFSNSRSEMNVSTLELGDSALYLCASSYGQSEAFFGQGTRLTVV.

This rearrangement joins TRBV6-5 to TRBJ1-1; D is undetermined. Germline CDR1 and CDR2: MNHEY and SVGAGI. CDR3 length: 15 residues. Trimming shortened V by 5 bases and J by 5 bases, and 18 bases separated the two germline ends. CDR3 residues: CASSLGWKGGTEAFF. DNA of the CDR3: TGTGCCAGCAGTCTCGGCTGGAAGGGAGGTACTGAAGCTTTCTTT.

The chain recombines TRBV25-1 with TRBJ2-7, with 11 bases matching TRBD1. The CDR3 loop spans 16 amino acids. V gave up 6 bases and J gave up 4 bases; unmatched junction bases: 11. From germline, CDR1 is MGHDK and CDR2 SYGVNS. The CDR3 loop is CASRDKPGQGVYEQYF. The CDR3 DNA follows: TGTGCCAGCAGGGACAAGCCGGGACAGGGGGTTTACGAGCAGTACTTC.

This clone was seen at least ten times. The chain joins TRBV13 to TRBJ1-6; D not resolved. The V gene's germline CDR1 is PRHDT and CDR2 FYEKMQ (reference sequence). The CDR3 consists of 12 residues. V gave up 5 bases and J gave up 12 bases, with 11 bases separating them. The CDR3 sequence: CASSLSGEPLHF. The CDR3 region has the DNA TGTGCCAGCAGCCTCTCAGGCGAACCCCTCCACTTT.

V is TRBV9 and J is TRBJ2-3; D is unclear. Per the germline V gene, CDR1 is SGDLS and CDR2 is YYNGEE. The CDR3 is 16 amino acids. The V gene lost 2 bases and the J gene lost 2 bases, with 15 bases spanning the gap. The CDR3 bases are TGTGCCAGCAGCGTCGGTGGCGGAGTTTACACAGATACGCAGTATTTT. It is translated as CASSVGGGVYTDTQYF.

There are a few counts of this clone. The chain couples TRBV30 to TRBJ1-6; 9 nucleotides align to TRBD1. V gave up 2 bases and J gave up 10 bases; unmatched junction bases: 6. Germline V lookup: CDR1 GTSNPN, CDR2 SVGIG (reference sequence). The CDR3 contains 14 residues. CDR3 loop: CAWSPGTGYSPLHF. The CDR3 DNA reads TGTGCCTGGAGTCCCGGGACAGGGTACTCACCCCTCCACTTT.

This clone was seen a handful of times. The chain carries TRBV7-9 and TRBJ2-5, with 9 bases that match TRBD1. Looked up from germline, CDR1 is SEHNR and CDR2 is FQNEAQ (reference sequence). J was trimmed by 5 bases and V by 5 bases; bases with no gene match: 9. The CDR3 spans 15 residues. Here the CDR3 DNA reads TGTGCCAGCAGCGGTCAATGGGACAGGGTGGAGACCCAGTACTTC. It specifies CASSGQWDRVETQYF.

This clone appeared a few times. The genes are TRBV6-5 and TRBJ1-2; a possible D gene is TRBD1 (5 bases). Between the trimmed V and J ends, which lost 4 bases and 4 bases, there was a span of 19 bases. The CDR3 is 16 amino acids. Germline values: CDR1 MNHEY, CDR2 SVGAGI. The CDR3 protein is CASSFFGEGMGYGYTF. The DNA for the CDR3 is TGTGCCAGCAGTTTTTTCGGAGAGGGGATGGGCTATGGCTACACCTTC.

The chain combines TRBV29-1 with TRBJ1-1; D uncertain. V shed 3 bases and J shed 1 base, with 9 bases lying between them. CDR1 and CDR2 from the germline V gene are SQVTM and ANQGSEA. The CDR3 length is 13 residues. The CDR3 sequence: CSVDSNGNTEAFF. The CDR3 DNA reads as TGCAGCGTTGACTCGAACGGGAACACTGAAGCTTTCTTT.

This clone was detected a few times. This chain links TRBV2 with TRBJ2-5; perhaps D is TRBD1 or TRBD2 (6 bases each). Germline lookup yields CDR1 SNHLY and CDR2 FYNNEI. The CDR3 runs to 15 residues. V was shortened by 4 bases and J by 2 bases, with 14 bases between the two germline ends. CDR3 sequence reads: CASSARQAGQETQYF. In nucleotides, the CDR3 is TGTGCCAGCAGTGCGAGACAGGCGGGACAAGAGACCCAGTACTTC.

At least ten counts were recorded for this clone. This rearrangement joins TRBV10-1 to TRBJ2-5; no clear D gene. The CDR3 spans 13 residues. The germline CDR1 and CDR2 sequences are WNHNN and SYGVQD (reference sequence). V lost 1 base and J 3 bases, leaving 6 bases between the germline ends. CDR3 sequence reads: CASSELGKETQYF. The CDR3 coding sequence is TGCGCCAGCAGTGAGTTGGGGAAAGAGACCCAGTACTTC.

This clone was seen a few times. The gene calls are TRBV5-5 and TRBJ2-5; no reliable D call. This CDR3 region has 14 residues. Trimming left V 2 bases short and J 1 base short, with 9 bases between. The germline V gene has CDR1 SGHKS and CDR2 YYEKEE (reference sequence). The CDR3 reads CASSFSAAQETQYF. The CDR3 bases are TGTGCCAGCAGCTTTTCAGCTGCCCAAGAGACCCAGTACTTC.